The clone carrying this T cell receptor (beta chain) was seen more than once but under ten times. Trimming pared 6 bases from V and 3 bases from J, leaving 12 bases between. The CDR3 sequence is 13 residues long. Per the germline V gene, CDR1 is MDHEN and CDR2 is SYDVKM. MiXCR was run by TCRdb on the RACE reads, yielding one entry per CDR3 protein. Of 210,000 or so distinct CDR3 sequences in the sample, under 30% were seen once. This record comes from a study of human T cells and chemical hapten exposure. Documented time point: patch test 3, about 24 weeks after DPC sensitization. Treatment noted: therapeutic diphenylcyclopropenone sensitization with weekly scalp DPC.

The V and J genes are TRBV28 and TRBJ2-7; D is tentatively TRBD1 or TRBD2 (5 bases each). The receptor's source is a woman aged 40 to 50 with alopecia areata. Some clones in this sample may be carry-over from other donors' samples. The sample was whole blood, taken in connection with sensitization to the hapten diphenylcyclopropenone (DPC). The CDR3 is CASRGPSIYEQYF. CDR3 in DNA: TGTGCCAGCAGGGGACCGAGTATCTACGAGCAGTACTTC.